This TCR beta chain was sequenced for a study of blood T cells in healthy people across ages. Study-level findings and limits: In older individuals, TCR beta diversity per million T cells was lower, falling roughly linearly with age. Considered underestimates were the diversity estimates obtained from one million T cells. Donors of long life had a larger count of naive CD4+ cells and greater diversity than aged donors.

The table lists this clonotype with a few counts. Its antigen is currently unknown. A much larger clone differs by one base, so this may be a read error. Primed by a sample-barcoded 5' primer and a J-beta primer mix, a second PCR proceeded for 7 to 11 cycles. TCRdb re-called the 5' RACE reads with MiXCR, one entry per CDR3 protein. The top ten clones hold 15% to 20% of a sample with roughly 900,000 distinct CDR3 sequences, 29% of them seen once. Trimming left V 7 bases short and J 5 bases short, with 16 bases between. Germline assignment: CDR1 SQVTM and CDR2 ANQGSEA. The CDR3 runs 13 residues. The TCR sequence derives from an elderly woman in good health. The material sequenced was blood. The chain employs TRBV29-1 and TRBJ2-3, with D maybe TRBD1 (5 bases). The CDR3, as DNA: TGCAGCGCTGAGCCGGCAGGGATAGATACGCAGTATTTT. Protein product: CSAEPAGIDTQYF.